This T cell receptor beta chain was recovered during a study of Ad26.COV2.S vaccination and SARS-CoV-2 variants. Study findings and constraints: Non-spike TCR breadth showed similarity between vaccine and placebo recipients.

Measured with immunoSEQ multiplex PCR; TCRdb has only the in-frame clones, and not every one. The data hold about 390,000 clones, with about 88% observed a single time. Sample treatment: around 19 received Ad26.COV2.S at low or high dose, single or two shots; a few received placebo; per-sample allocation not given. The investigators took samples on day 63 after the first vaccine or placebo injection. A word on this clone: Its specificity is not known.

From germline, CDR1 is MGHDK and CDR2 SYGVNS. This CDR3 is built from 13 residues. After removal of 4 bases from V and 6 bases from J, the junction contained 1 base not matched to a gene. This receptor was identified in a person aged 18-65 years who received the Ad26.COV2.S COVID-19 vaccine or a placebo. This rearrangement joins TRBV25-1 to TRBJ1-4, with 8 bases lining up with TRBD1. The sample here was peripheral blood, taken in a trial of Ad26.COV2.S vaccine versus placebo. CDR3 in amino acids: CASSGQGYEKLFF. CDR3 sequence (DNA): TGTGCCAGCAGTGGACAGGGGTATGAAAAACTGTTTTTT.